Each of the 6 T cell receptor beta chains below was sequenced from the same sample in a study of blood T cells in healthy people across ages. Combining a sample-barcoded 5' primer with a J-beta primer mix, a second PCR ran for about 6 to 11 cycles. Each CDR3 protein gets one entry after TCRdb re-called the 5' RACE reads with MiXCR. The repertoire consists of some 760,000 distinct CDR3 sequences, with around 25% occurring once and the leading ten covering more than 8.5%. This same sample was also part of a study on T cells of mothers and their children.

The sequenced material came from blood. These receptors were obtained from a boy younger than 18 in good health.

The chain combines TRBV2 with TRBJ2-1; TRBD1 matches at 8 bases. V dropped 6 bases and J dropped 6; count of bases not matched to a gene: 7. Germline assignment: CDR1 SNHLY and CDR2 FYNNEI. The CDR3 is 14 residues long. DNA of the CDR3: TGTGCCAGCAGCTCCGACGACAGGGGCAATGAGCAGTTCTTC. Translating gives CASSSDDRGNEQFF.

This clonotype came up a few times. The chain couples TRBV28 to TRBJ2-5, with D maybe TRBD2 (6 bases). The end of the DNA is better explained by TRBJ2-1, so the J call may be wrong. Germline V gene lookup returns CDR1 MDHEN and CDR2 SYDVKM. This CDR3 spans 14 amino acids. In DNA form, the CDR3 reads TGTGCCAGCAGTCCCCTGTCGGGGGACCATGAGCAGTTCTTC. It codes for CASSPLSGDHEQFF.

This sequence joins TRBV6-2 or TRBV6-3 and TRBJ1-2, with D uncertain. CDR3 length: 14 amino acids. The V end was cut by 2 bases, the J end by 2 bases, with 9 bases between. Germline CDR1 and CDR2: MNHEY and SVGEGT. Here the CDR3 DNA reads TGTGCCAGCAGTTACGATAAAGAGAACTATGGCTACACCTTC. Translation: CASSYDKENYGYTF.

The sample holds a few counts of this clonotype. This sequence joins TRBV7-9 and TRBJ2-1; 10 bases line up with TRBD2. With the DNA end fitting TRBJ2-7 better, the J assignment may be wrong. In germline, CDR1 is SEHNR, CDR2 FQNEAQ (reference sequence). This CDR3 has 16 residues. In DNA, the CDR3 is TGTGCCAGCAGTTCAGCGGGGGGGCTTCGTCCCTACGAGCAGTACTTC. Its translation is CASSSAGGLRPYEQYF.

The rearrangement links TRBV29-1 to TRBJ2-5; 10 nucleotides align to TRBD2. The J call could be wrong; TRBJ2-1 is a better fit for the DNA end. The CDR3 consists of 14 residues. Germline V CDR1 and CDR2: SQVTM, ANQGSEA. This chain's CDR3 is CSVEPPSGGSEQFF. CDR3 coding DNA: TGCAGCGTTGAACCCCCTAGCGGGGGTAGTGAGCAGTTCTTC.

The J gene is TRBJ2-5, the V gene TRBV5-1; D is ambiguous. The CDR3 is 13 amino acids. Deletions cut 3 bases from V and 2 bases from J, with 8 bases between. The germline CDR1 and CDR2 sequences are SGHRS and YFSETQ. The CDR3 spells CASSWVSQETQYF. In DNA, the CDR3 is TGCGCCAGCAGCTGGGTTTCTCAAGAGACCCAGTACTTC.